The subject of this entry is one T cell receptor beta chain. Its binding antigen is unknown. Per-nucleotide qualities are absent, and no much larger clonotype sits a single base away. The CDR3 regions of human TCRbeta chains were subjected to immunosequencing. The authors' pipeline ran thus. TCRs in the repertoires were compared against a reference library of SARS-CoV-2-specific TCRs that had been generated with the MIRA antigen-specificity platform. Breadth was defined as the fraction of unique TCRs that were SARS-CoV-2-associated. Depth was defined as the fraction of total T cells that were SARS-CoV-2-associated. Using the MIRA data, every spike-specific TCR was mapped to the spike region that the TCR reacted to and assigned to either a CD4 or a CD8 class. Log10-transformed breadth and depth values were compared by one-way ANOVA with Sidak's multiple comparisons tests. As stored in TCRdb, this immuneACCESS dataset retains in-frame rearrangements with V and J assigned. A fraction of the clones does not appear; measured against another copy, unresolved V genes explain less than half of the discrepancy, and the remainder lacks a known reason. For V, J and clone size, that table is used; D and trimming come from the DNA. This sample gives about 130,000 clones in total; 75% to 90% of them show up just once. The top ten clones comprise 1.5% to 2% of the sample.

The time point label here, explained by the study, means: baseline before first vaccination. The vaccinee samples were drawn from two UK trials, COV001 and COV002, one of which was a single-blind randomized controlled phase 2/3 trial testing AZD1222 (ChAdOx1 nCoV-19) in healthy adults. Trial participant PBMC samples were collected at day 0 and day 28 after the second dose for TCRbeta chain sequencing. The sample originates from a study of T cell responses to AZD1222 COVID-19 vaccine (dated by TCRdb to the early 2020s). Regarding the study in general: AZD1222 recipients given second doses at about 4 weeks or at about 12 weeks were pooled, since spike-specific TCR depth and breadth were not found to differ between the two schedules. TCR sequencing covered 230 or so trial participants: 207 given two doses of AZD1222 and approximately 25 given two doses of MenACWY control vaccine. Trial participants were enrolled into age subgroups of 18-55, 56-69 and 70-plus years, which contained approximately 150, 30 and 60 TCR-sequenced participants, respectively. Results and caveats for the whole study, not just this receptor: Reportedly, almost half of the unique spike-specific TCRs recognized epitopes lying outside the regions that are mutated in the B.1.351 and B.1.1.7 variants. Spike-specific TCR breadth and depth rose significantly after two AZD1222 doses compared with day 0 and with MenACWY recipients. Vaccine-associated CD4 TCRs spanned the whole spike protein, with dominant responses in regions 160-218 and 743-854. Conclusions about previously exposed vaccinees were limited because only a handful of AZD1222 recipients were SARS-CoV-2 seropositive at baseline. Most participants were white British and females outnumbered males, and the authors suggested that clonal diversity may have been underestimated. The 56-69-year group was small, and its depth increase did not reach significance, likely because of low power. Because no samples from the day 14 peak response were available, repertoires could be characterized only after the peak T cell response.

There are 13 amino acids in the CDR3, from cysteine to phenylalanine inclusive. Left in the record is the CDR3 DNA by itself, 39 bases read in frame from the first base. The junction carries 14 bases between V and J, which are trimmed by 7 bases and 7 bases respectively. From a lookup of the germline V gene (reference sequence), CDR1 and CDR2 are LNHDA and SQIVND. The V and J segments used are TRBV19 and TRBJ1-5; TRBD1 is a possible D gene, resting on 5 matching bases. The starting material was peripheral blood, obtained on day 0 of AZD1222 vaccination. This sequence was found in an adult in good health. The CDR3 protein: CASMGREGQPQHF. The bases are TGTGCCAGTATGGGCCGGGAGGGGCAGCCCCAGCATTTT.